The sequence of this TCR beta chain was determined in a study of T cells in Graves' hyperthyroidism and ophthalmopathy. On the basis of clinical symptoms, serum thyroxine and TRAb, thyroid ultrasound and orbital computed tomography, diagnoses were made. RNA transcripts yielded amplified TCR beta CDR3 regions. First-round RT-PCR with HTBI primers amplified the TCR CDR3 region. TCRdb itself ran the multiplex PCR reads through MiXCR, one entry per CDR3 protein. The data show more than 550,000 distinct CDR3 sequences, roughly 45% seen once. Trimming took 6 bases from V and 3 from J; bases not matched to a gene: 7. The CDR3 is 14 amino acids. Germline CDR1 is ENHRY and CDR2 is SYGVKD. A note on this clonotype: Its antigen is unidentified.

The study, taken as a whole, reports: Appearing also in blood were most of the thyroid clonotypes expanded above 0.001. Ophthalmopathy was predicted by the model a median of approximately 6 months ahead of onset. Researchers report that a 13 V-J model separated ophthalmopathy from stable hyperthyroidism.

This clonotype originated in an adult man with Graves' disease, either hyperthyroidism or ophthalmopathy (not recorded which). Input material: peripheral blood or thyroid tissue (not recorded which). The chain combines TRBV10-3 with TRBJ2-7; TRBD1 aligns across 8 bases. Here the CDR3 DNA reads TGTGCCATCAGCCGGGACAGGAGCTACTACGAGCAGTACTTC. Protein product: CAISRDRSYYEQYF.